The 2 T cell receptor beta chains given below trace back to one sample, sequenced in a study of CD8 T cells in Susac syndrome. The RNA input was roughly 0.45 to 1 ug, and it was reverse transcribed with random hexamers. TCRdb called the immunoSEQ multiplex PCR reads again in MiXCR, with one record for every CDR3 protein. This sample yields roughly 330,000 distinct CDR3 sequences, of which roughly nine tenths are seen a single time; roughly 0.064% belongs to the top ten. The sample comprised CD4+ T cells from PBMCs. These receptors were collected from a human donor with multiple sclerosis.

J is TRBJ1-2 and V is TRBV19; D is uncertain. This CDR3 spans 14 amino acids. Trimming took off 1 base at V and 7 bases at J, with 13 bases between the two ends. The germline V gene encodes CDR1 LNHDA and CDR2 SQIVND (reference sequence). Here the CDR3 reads CASSIGRRSVGYTF. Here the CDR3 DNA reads TGTGCCAGTAGTATAGGGCGTCGGAGTGTTGGCTACACCTTC.

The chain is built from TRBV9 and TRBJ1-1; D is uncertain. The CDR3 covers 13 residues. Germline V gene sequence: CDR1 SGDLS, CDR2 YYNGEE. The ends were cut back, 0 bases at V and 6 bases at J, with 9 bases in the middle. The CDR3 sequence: CASSVDMSAEAFF. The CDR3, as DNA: TGTGCCAGCAGCGTAGATATGAGCGCTGAAGCTTTCTTT. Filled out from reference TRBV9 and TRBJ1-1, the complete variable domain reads DSGVTQTPKHLITATGQRVTLRCSPRSGDLSVYWYQQSLDQGLQFLIQYYNGEERAKGNILERFSAQQFPDLHSELNLSSLELGDSALYFCASSVDMSAEAFFGQGTRLTVV.